By share, the clone carrying this T cell receptor (beta chain) counts as medium-sized. Its matching antigen is unknown. The data were taken from a study of T-cell reconstitution after alpha-beta-depleted transplantation in children. Researchers prepared the TCRbeta library using unique molecular identifiers, the study reports. Using its own MiXCR run on the PCR reads, TCRdb lists one record per CDR3 protein. The sample yields under 3,500 distinct CDR3 sequences, about 20% seen once. General study findings and limits: About two months after transplant, alpha-beta T cells reportedly came from several hundred expanded graft clones. Some patients' high day-60 TCRbeta diversity was attributed to recipient cells surviving conditioning. Most T-cell counts and diversity one year after the transplant came from T cells that were newly produced.

The starting material was PBMCs, mostly from graft donor cells, obtained 60 days after TCRalphabeta/CD19-depleted stem cell transplant. The receptor was isolated from a female patient between 5 and 17 years old who had a stem cell transplant for acute lymphoblastic leukemia, so the T cells may come from the graft donor.

Here the CDR3 reads CASSSTLSRGRAYEQYF. For the CDR3, the DNA is TGTGCCAGCAGTTCCACCCTTAGCCGCGGGAGGGCCTACGAGCAGTACTTC. This chain connects TRBV6-5 to TRBJ2-7, with TRBD2 identical over 9 bases. This CDR3 contains 17 residues. Germline V CDR1 and CDR2: MNHEY, SVGAGI. J gave up 2 bases and V 4 bases, and 12 bases lay outside the gene matches.